This T cell receptor beta chain was found in a study of blood T cell repertoires in COVID-19. The overall study: T cells, B-cell-depleted T cells, or PBMCs provided the cDNA or gDNA that served as material.

Trimming took 5 bases from V and 8 from J, leaving 8 bases between them. Germline CDR1 reads MDHEN; CDR2 reads SYDVKM. The CDR3 runs to 11 residues. The assay was immunoSEQ multiplex PCR, and TCRdb's table has in-frame clones only and misses some. This sample has a few hundred thousand clones, with 65% to 90% found just once. This clone was seen a few times. Material for sequencing was PBMCs or T cells enriched from blood (not recorded which). The chain combines TRBV28 with TRBJ2-3; TRBD2 might be the D (5 bases). The clonotype was recovered from a woman between 40 and 50 years old with acute COVID-19. CDR3 in amino acids: CASSLAGTQYF. The CDR3 bases are TGTGCCAGCAGTCTGGCGGGTACGCAGTATTTT.